The clone carrying this TCR beta chain has a single count. The sample is drawn from a study of cytomegalovirus exposure and HLA in healthy donors. The PCR ran on 60 Vbeta and 13 Jbeta primers. This table comes from immunoSEQ multiplex PCR, and its TCRdb copy is limited to in-frame clones, with some not included. The data hold fewer than 110,000 clones, with roughly 80% observed a single time. Unmatched junction bases numbered 4, after V lost 9 bases and J lost 4 bases. The CDR3 consists of 13 residues. Germline V gene lookup returns CDR1 MNHNS and CDR2 SASEGT. The receptor was derived from a man between 45 and 60 years old in good health and CMV-seropositive. The chain carries TRBV6-1 and TRBJ2-2; 8 bases align to TRBD1. Sequenced sample: PBMCs. CDR3 DNA: TGTGCCAGTAGACAGGGGAGCACCGGGGAGCTGTTTTTT. It translates to CASRQGSTGELFF.